Shown below are 25 T cell receptor beta chains from a single sample sequenced in a study of radiotherapy plus CTLA-4 blockade in lung cancer (dated by TCRdb to 2017 to 2018). The method behind the library was the immunoSEQ multiplex PCR assay. Here the immuneACCESS table is served through TCRdb, limited to in-frame sequences with V and J called. Missing clones are a known gap in these copies; in checked studies unresolved V genes cover under half, and the rest lacks a known reason. Counted in this sample were roughly 110,000 clones; roughly four fifths of them appeared once. The top ten clones comprise approximately 3.5% of the sample. The sample here was peripheral blood, taken from a patient treated with radiotherapy plus ipilimumab. These receptors all stem from a human donor with non-small cell lung cancer that progressed on radiotherapy plus ipilimumab. Some clones in this sample may be carry-over from other donors' samples.

V and J are TRBV5-1 and TRBJ1-1; 7 bases line up with TRBD1. CDR1 and CDR2 (germline): SGHRS, YFSETQ. The V gene end was trimmed by 0 bases and the J gene end by 8 bases; junction bases not matched to a gene: 4. This CDR3 has 13 amino acids. The DNA of the CDR3 is TGCGCCAGCAGCTTGGAGGGGGCCCCCGAAGCTTTCTTT. The encoded protein is CASSLEGAPEAFF.

This clone was picked up a small number of times. V gene TRBV5-1 combines with J gene TRBJ2-7; tentative D call: TRBD2 (6 bases). The CDR3 has 14 amino acids. Per germline, CDR1 SGHRS and CDR2 YFSETQ. Trimming pared 3 bases from V and 3 bases from J, leaving 13 bases between. CDR3 in amino acids: CASSSAAGNYEQYF. The DNA for the CDR3 is TGCGCCAGCAGCTCGGCGGCGGGAAACTACGAGCAGTACTTC.

V gene TRBV9 combines with J gene TRBJ2-3; D gene uncertain. Germline CDR1 is SGDLS and CDR2 is YYNGEE. V was trimmed by 3 bases and J by 6 bases, leaving 8 bases between them. The length of the CDR3 is 12 residues. CDR3 in amino acids: CASSATTDTQYF. For the CDR3, the DNA is TGTGCCAGCAGCGCCACCACGGATACGCAGTATTTT.

This clone turned up a few times. This rearrangement joins TRBV7-8 to TRBJ2-7; 8 bases are a match to TRBD2. The V segment lost 4 bases and the J segment 3 bases; nucleotides outside the gene matches: 8. CDR3 length: 15 residues. Germline CDR1 reads SGHVS; CDR2 reads FQNEAQ. CDR3 protein: CASSSSLSGVYEQYF. The CDR3 DNA reads as TGTGCCAGCAGCTCTAGCCTTAGCGGGGTCTACGAGCAGTACTTC. Using reference TRBV7-8 and TRBJ2-7 for the parts outside the CDR3, the full variable domain is GAGVSQSPRYKVAKRGQDVALRCDPISGHVSLFWYQQALGQGPEFLTYFQNEAQLDKSGLPSDRFFAERPEGSVSTLKIQRTQQEDSAVYLCASSSSLSGVYEQYFGPGTRLTVT.

This chain links TRBV4-2 with TRBJ2-1; 11 nucleotides align to TRBD2. The V segment lost 1 base and the J segment 9 bases; nucleotides outside the gene matches: 8. Germline V gives CDR1 LGHNA, CDR2 YNFKEQ. CDR3 length equals 16 residues. CDR3 DNA sequence: TGTGCCAGCAGCCAAGCCGTCCTAGCGGGGGGTCTTGAGCAGTTCTTC. Translation gives CASSQAVLAGGLEQFF.

The V call is TRBV5-1, the J call TRBJ1-3, with TRBD1 as a possible D gene (5 bases). The CDR3 contains 15 residues. V lost 1 base and J lost 4, with 12 bases in between. Germline V CDR1 and CDR2: SGHRS, YFSETQ. This chain's CDR3 is CASSLRPEGGNTIYF. The CDR3 DNA reads TGCGCCAGCAGCTTGAGACCCGAGGGGGGAAACACCATATATTTT.

This chain uses TRBV7-9 with TRBJ2-7, with D uncertain. V was cut by 3 bases and J by 3 bases, with 3 bases left in between. The germline gives CDR1 SEHNR, CDR2 FQNEAQ (reference sequence). The CDR3 has 11 amino acids. CDR3 sequence reads: CASSLDYEQYF. The CDR3 region has the DNA TGTGCCAGCAGCTTGGACTACGAGCAGTACTTC.

CDR3 region: CASSPSRDRVSRTDTQYF. CDR3 coding DNA: TGTGCCAGCAGCCCGTCCCGGGACAGGGTTTCTCGCACAGATACGCAGTATTTT. The chain carries TRBV14 and TRBJ2-3, with TRBD1 matching 9 bases. V lost 4 bases, J lost 1 base, and 12 bases stayed unmatched. The CDR3 runs to 18 residues. Per germline, CDR1 SGHDN and CDR2 FVKESK.

A note on this clone: The same CDR3 can be traced to other DNA sequences in this sample. V and J are TRBV5-1 and TRBJ1-5; no definite D call. Germline CDR1 reads SGHRS; CDR2 reads YFSETQ. The CDR3 length is 14 residues. V was cut by 0 bases and J by 4 bases, with 8 bases left in between. The CDR3 loop is CASSLGEGNQPQHF. In DNA form, the CDR3 reads TGCGCCAGCAGCTTGGGGGAGGGAAATCAGCCCCAGCATTTT.

The chain combines TRBV19 with TRBJ1-1, with TRBD1 as a possible D gene (6 bases). The CDR3 has 15 residues. V lost 9 bases and J 1 base, leaving 18 bases between the germline ends. Germline CDR1 is LNHDA and CDR2 is SQIVND (reference sequence). The CDR3 region has the DNA TGTGCCAGCTCCGGGGGACATCAGGCGAACACTGAAGCTTTCTTT. This gives the protein CASSGGHQANTEAFF.

The V gene is TRBV7-2, the J gene TRBJ1-2; D uncertain. Germline assignment: CDR1 SGHTA and CDR2 FQGNSA. Deletions cut 5 bases from V and 4 bases from J, with 8 bases between. This CDR3 comprises 12 residues. This CDR3 reads CASSRSSYGYTF. CDR3 sequence (DNA): TGTGCCAGCAGCCGATCCTCCTATGGCTACACCTTC. Full variable domain (remainder filled in from reference TRBV7-2 and TRBJ1-2): GAGVSQSPSNKVTEKGKDVELRCDPISGHTALYWYRQSLGQGLEFLIYFQGNSAPDKSGLPSDRFSAERTGGSVSTLTIQRTQQEDSAVYLCASSRSSYGYTFGSGTRLTVV.

The CDR3 here is CASSDFGSMEKLFF. In DNA form, the CDR3 reads TGTGCCAGCAGTGACTTCGGGAGTATGGAAAAACTGTTTTTT. This chain links TRBV6-1 with TRBJ1-4; D is ambiguous. Trimming shortened V by 3 bases and J by 8 bases, and 13 bases separated the two germline ends. CDR1 MNHNS and CDR2 SASEGT come from the germline V gene. This CDR3 has 14 amino acids.

This chain joins TRBV6-5 and TRBJ2-7, with 8 nucleotides matching TRBD1. The CDR3 has 13 residues. Trimming cost V 5 bases and J 2 bases; bases outside gene matches: 2. Looked up from germline, CDR1 is MNHEY and CDR2 is SVGAGI. The CDR3 region has the DNA TGTGCCAGCAGTAGGACAGGGACCTACGAGCAGTACTTC. Its translation: CASSRTGTYEQYF.

This clone showed up just once. The V call is TRBV19, the J call TRBJ1-5, with D uncertain. CDR1 is LNHDA, CDR2 SQIVND, per germline (reference sequence). The V end was cut by 3 bases, the J end by 0 bases, with 6 bases between. The CDR3 length is 14 residues. The CDR3 coding sequence is TGTGCCAGTAGTATCCCAGTTAGCAATCAGCCCCAGCATTTT. This sequence encodes CASSIPVSNQPQHF.

V and J are TRBV2 and TRBJ2-7; 7 nucleotides align to TRBD1. The CDR3 has 13 amino acids. Germline CDR1 is SNHLY and CDR2 is FYNNEI. The ends lost 6 bases at V and 0 bases at J; junction bases unmatched: 2. This CDR3 reads CASSRDSSYEQYF. DNA for the CDR3: TGTGCCAGCAGCCGGGACAGCTCCTACGAGCAGTACTTC.

This chain uses TRBV18 with TRBJ1-1; weak D call: TRBD1 (5 bases). V lost 6 bases and J lost 0, with 11 bases in between. This CDR3 is built from 14 residues. Germline V gives CDR1 KGHSH, CDR2 LQKENI. CDR3 coding DNA: TGTGCCAGCTCGTCAGGGTTCCTGAACACTGAAGCTTTCTTT. Residues: CASSSGFLNTEAFF.

The gene calls are TRBV18 and TRBJ2-5, with D uncertain. TRBJ2-7 explains the end of the DNA better; the J call may be wrong. Per germline, CDR1 KGHSH and CDR2 LQKENI. The CDR3 length is 13 residues. The CDR3 here is CASSPIATYEQYF. CDR3 DNA sequence: TGTGCCAGCTCACCGATTGCTACCTACGAGCAGTACTTC.

This sequence joins TRBV10-3 and TRBJ1-2; TRBD1 matches 7 bases. V shed 5 bases, J shed 5 bases, and the junction held 5 bases outside the gene matches. The CDR3 has 13 amino acids. Germline CDR1 reads ENHRY; CDR2 reads SYGVKD. CDR3 sequence: CAISWDSAYGYTF. The CDR3 coding sequence is TGTGCCATCAGTTGGGACAGCGCATATGGCTACACCTTC.

V usage is TRBV10-3 and J usage is TRBJ1-1; possible D gene TRBD1, 5 bases. Germline values: CDR1 ENHRY, CDR2 SYGVKD. The CDR3 covers 14 residues. V was cut by 8 bases and J by 3 bases, with 16 bases left in between. The CDR3 DNA sequence: TGTGCCATCCGGAAGGGGCTGTCGGACACTGAAGCTTTCTTT. It codes for CAIRKGLSDTEAFF.

This clone came up many times. The V call is TRBV4-1, the J call TRBJ1-6; D perhaps matches TRBD1 (5 bases). Between the trimmed V and J ends, which lost 0 bases and 17 bases, there was a span of 11 bases. CDR1 and CDR2 from the germline V gene are MGHRA and YSYEKL. The CDR3 spans 12 residues. CDR3 sequence reads: CASSQDVGRIHF. CDR3 DNA: TGCGCCAGCAGCCAAGATGTGGGACGCATCCACTTT.

In its sample, this clone was seen once. The rearrangement uses TRBV2 and TRBJ1-6; D call uncertain. V was cut by 6 bases and J by 6 bases, with 18 bases left in between. CDR1 and CDR2 (germline): SNHLY, FYNNEI. The CDR3 spans 16 residues. CDR3 coding DNA: TGTGCCAGCAGGATTGAGGGCGGATTCGGTAATTCACCCCTCCACTTT. It encodes CASRIEGGFGNSPLHF.

V gene TRBV6-5 combines with J gene TRBJ1-2; no clear D gene. Looked up from germline, CDR1 is MNHEY and CDR2 is SVGAGI. The ends were cut back, 5 bases at V and 14 bases at J, with 15 bases in the middle. The CDR3 runs 11 residues. CDR3 bases: TGTGCCAGCAGTACGGGGTCTCTTTTAACCTTC. Amino acid sequence: CASSTGSLLTF.

The chain uses TRBV10-3 and TRBJ1-3; 7 bases are a match to TRBD1. Per the germline V gene, CDR1 is ENHRY and CDR2 is SYGVKD. This CDR3 has 14 amino acids. Unmatched junction bases numbered 8, after V lost 4 bases and J lost 8 bases. The CDR3 protein is CAISGRQGMDTIYF. The DNA of the CDR3 is TGTGCCATCAGTGGAAGACAGGGTATGGACACCATATATTTT.

V gene TRBV28 combines with J gene TRBJ1-6; D uncertain. CDR1 and CDR2 (germline): MDHEN, SYDVKM. The V and J ends lost 7 bases and 5 bases respectively, with 9 bases between them. The CDR3 runs to 13 residues. CDR3 sequence reads: CASTQLNNSPLHF. CDR3 nucleotide sequence: TGTGCCAGCACCCAGCTAAATAATTCACCCCTCCACTTT.

The chain couples TRBV11-1 to TRBJ2-1; D ambiguous. Between the trimmed V and J ends, which lost 5 bases and 9 bases, there was a span of 17 bases. CDR3 length: 14 amino acids. Per the germline V gene, CDR1 is SGHAT and CDR2 is FQDESV (reference sequence). CDR3 in amino acids: CASSPQIAIREQFF. CDR3 in DNA: TGTGCCAGCAGCCCCCAGATCGCTATTCGTGAGCAGTTCTTC.